This T cell receptor beta chain was recorded in a study of T cell responses to AZD1222 COVID-19 vaccine. The repertoire was sequenced with immunoSEQ multiplex PCR; TCRdb's copy has only in-frame clones and lacks some. The sample has about 62,000 clones; about 90% are singletons. With V trimmed by 4 bases and J by 8 bases, 4 bases remained unmatched. The CDR3 has 11 residues. From germline, CDR1 is SQVTM and CDR2 ANQGSEA. The TCR comes from an adult in good health. V is TRBV29-1 and J is TRBJ1-2; TRBD1 agrees at 7 bases. This sample comprised peripheral blood, obtained on day 0 of AZD1222 vaccination. In nucleotides, the CDR3 is TGCAGCGTTGGACAGGGTACAGGCTACACCTTC. This encodes CSVGQGTGYTF.